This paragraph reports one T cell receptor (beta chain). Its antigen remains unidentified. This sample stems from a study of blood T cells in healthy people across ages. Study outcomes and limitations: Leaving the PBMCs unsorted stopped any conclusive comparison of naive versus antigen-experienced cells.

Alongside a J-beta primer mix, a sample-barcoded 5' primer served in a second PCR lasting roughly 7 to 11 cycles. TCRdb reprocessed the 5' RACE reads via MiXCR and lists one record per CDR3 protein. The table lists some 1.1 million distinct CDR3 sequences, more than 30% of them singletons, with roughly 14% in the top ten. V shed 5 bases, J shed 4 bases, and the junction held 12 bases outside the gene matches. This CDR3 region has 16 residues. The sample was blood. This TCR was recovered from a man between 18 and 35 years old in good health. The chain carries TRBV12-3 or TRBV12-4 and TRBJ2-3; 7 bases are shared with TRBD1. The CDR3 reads CASSNFRDRESDTQYF. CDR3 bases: TGTGCCAGCAGTAACTTCCGGGACAGAGAATCAGATACGCAGTATTTT.